Presented here are 10 T cell receptor beta chains from one specimen sequenced in a study of siplizumab effects on memory and regulatory T cells. TCRdb's copy holds only in-frame clones and misses some; the assay was immunoSEQ multiplex PCR. The table shows about 100,000 clones, with around 94% occurring only once. Sequenced: Tregs sorted from blood. Source of these receptors: a human donor in good health.

V is TRBV4-1 and J is TRBJ1-2; D is uncertain. There are 14 residues in the CDR3. V gave up 6 bases and J gave up 3 bases, with 14 bases separating them. Germline CDR1 reads MGHRA; CDR2 reads YSYEKL. CDR3 in amino acids: CASREDRAHYGYTF. CDR3 nucleotide sequence: TGCGCCAGCAGGGAGGACCGCGCGCACTATGGCTACACCTTC.

This rearrangement joins TRBV6-5 to TRBJ2-1, with a possible D match to TRBD2 (5 bases). The length of the CDR3 is 14 residues. The V gene lost 0 bases and the J gene lost 5 bases, with 8 bases spanning the gap. In germline, CDR1 is MNHEY, CDR2 SVGAGI. The DNA for the CDR3 is TGTGCCAGCAGTTACTCGAGGGCAGACAATGAGCAGTTCTTC. The encoded protein is CASSYSRADNEQFF.

The genes are TRBV10-1 and TRBJ1-5, with D perhaps TRBD1 (5 bases). Looked up from germline, CDR1 is WNHNN and CDR2 is SYGVQD (reference sequence). Trimming cost V 8 bases and J 0 bases, with 20 bases left between them. The CDR3 is made up of 17 amino acids. CDR3 region: CASRPPDSLISNQPQHF. The CDR3, as DNA: TGCGCCAGCCGTCCCCCTGACAGTCTAATTAGCAATCAGCCCCAGCATTTT.

The chain has TRBV10-3 and TRBJ1-5, with D unresolved. V lost 3 bases to trimming and J lost 10 bases, with 13 bases between them. This CDR3 has 13 amino acids. CDR1 and CDR2 (germline): ENHRY, SYGVKD. CDR3 sequence: CAISDQPVSPQHF. The CDR3 nucleotides read TGTGCCATCAGTGATCAACCCGTCAGCCCCCAGCATTTT.

The chain links TRBV19 to TRBJ1-1; possible D gene TRBD1, 6 bases. Germline lookup yields CDR1 LNHDA and CDR2 SQIVND (reference sequence). CDR3 size: 16 residues. The V end was cut by 1 base, the J end by 3 bases, with 15 bases between. CDR3 residues: CASSIANRGAYTEAFF. CDR3 sequence (DNA): TGTGCCAGTAGTATAGCCAATCGGGGGGCATACACTGAAGCTTTCTTT. The complete variable domain, with remaining parts taken from reference TRBV19 and TRBJ1-1, reads DGGITQSPKYLFRKEGQNVTLSCEQNLNHDAMYWYRQDPGQGLRLIYYSQIVNDFQKGDIAEGYSVSREKKESFPLTVTSAQKNPTAFYLCASSIANRGAYTEAFFGQGTRLTVV.

This chain joins TRBV7-3 and TRBJ1-3; D remains unclear. With 5 bases removed from V and 7 bases from J, the gap between germline ends came to 15 bases. The V gene's germline CDR1 is SGHTA and CDR2 FQGTGA. CDR3 length equals 14 residues. In DNA form, the CDR3 reads TGTGCCAGCAGCCCGCTCCGAAGAACCAACACCATATATTTT. This sequence encodes CASSPLRRTNTIYF. Complete variable domain (other parts from reference TRBV7-3 and TRBJ1-3): GAGVSQTPSNKVTEKGKYVELRCDPISGHTALYWYRQSLGQGPEFLIYFQGTGAADDSGLPNDRFFAVRPEGSVSTLKIQRTERGDSAVYLCASSPLRRTNTIYFGEGSWLTVV.

The chain employs TRBV5-1 and TRBJ2-7; TRBD1 matches 10 bases. The CDR3 runs to 14 residues. Per the germline V gene, CDR1 is SGHRS and CDR2 is YFSETQ. Trimming removed 4 bases from V and 5 bases from J; junction bases left unmatched: 6. CDR3 in amino acids: CASSPGTGVDEQYF. The CDR3 DNA reads as TGCGCCAGCAGCCCCGGGACAGGGGTTGACGAGCAGTACTTC. Full variable domain (rest looked up from reference TRBV5-1 and TRBJ2-7): KAGVTQTPRYLIKTRGQQVTLSCSPISGHRSVSWYQQTPGQGLQFLFEYFSETQRNKGNFPGRFSGRQFSNSRSEMNVSTLELGDSALYLCASSPGTGVDEQYFGPGTRLTVT.

This chain uses TRBV20-1 with TRBJ1-5, with D maybe TRBD1 (5 bases). With 3 bases removed from V and 7 bases from J, the gap between germline ends came to 7 bases. The CDR3 spans 11 residues. CDR1 is DFQATT, CDR2 SNEGSKA, per germline (reference sequence). The CDR3 nucleotides are TGCAGTGCTAGTGGGGGGCAGCCCCAGCATTTT. Translation gives CSASGGQPQHF.

The CDR3 reads CASSSGTRGGNTIYF. DNA for the CDR3: TGTGCCAGCAGTTCCGGGACACGAGGGGGAAACACCATATATTTT. This chain joins TRBV27 and TRBJ1-3; a weak D match, TRBD1 (6 bases). Germline CDR1 reads MNHEY; CDR2 reads SMNVEV (reference sequence). Trimming cost V 4 bases and J 4 bases, with 14 bases left between them. This CDR3 spans 15 amino acids.

J is TRBJ2-5 and V is TRBV7-6; possibly TRBD2 for D (5 bases). The DNA end favors TRBJ2-7, so the J call may be wrong. Germline CDR1 reads SGHVS; CDR2 reads FNYEAQ. The CDR3 runs 11 residues. CDR3 protein: CASEGAYEQYF. As DNA, the CDR3 is TGTGCCAGCGAGGGAGCCTACGAGCAGTACTTC.